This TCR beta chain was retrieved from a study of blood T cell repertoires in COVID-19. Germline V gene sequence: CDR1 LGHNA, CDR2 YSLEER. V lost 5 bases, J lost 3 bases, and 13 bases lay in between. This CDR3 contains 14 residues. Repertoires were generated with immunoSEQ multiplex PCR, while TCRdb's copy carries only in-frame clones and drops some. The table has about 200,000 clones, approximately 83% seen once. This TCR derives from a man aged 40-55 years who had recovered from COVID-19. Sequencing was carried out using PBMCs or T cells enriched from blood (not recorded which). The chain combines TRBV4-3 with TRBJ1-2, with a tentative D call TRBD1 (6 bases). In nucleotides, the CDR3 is TGCGCCAGCAGCGTGGACAGTGGGGACTATGGCTACACCTTC. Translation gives CASSVDSGDYGYTF.